What follows are 6 T cell receptor beta chains derived from one specimen sequenced in a study of cytomegalovirus exposure and HLA in healthy donors. The PCR contained 60 Vbeta and 13 Jbeta primers. The repertoire was sequenced with immunoSEQ multiplex PCR; TCRdb's copy has only in-frame clones and lacks some. The repertoire table contains over 80,000 clones. The sample taken for sequencing was PBMCs. These receptors originate from a girl between 5 and 17 years old in good health and CMV-seropositive.

The chain combines TRBV5-4 with TRBJ2-7; the match to TRBD1 covers 9 bases. From germline, CDR1 is SGHNT and CDR2 YYREEE (reference sequence). V trimming: 5 bases; J trimming: 2 bases; junction bases outside the gene matches: 11. CDR3 size: 16 residues. The CDR3 is CASRPSGTGNAYEQYF. The CDR3 DNA reads TGTGCCAGCAGACCCTCCGGGACAGGGAACGCCTACGAGCAGTACTTC.

The chain combines TRBV11-2 with TRBJ2-1; the match to TRBD2 covers 13 bases. Losses at the gene ends were 5 bases for V and 5 bases for J; bases not matched to a gene: 9. In germline, CDR1 is SGHAT, CDR2 FQNNGV. This CDR3 has 17 amino acids. The CDR3 DNA reads as TGTGCCAGCAGCCCTCGGACTAGCGGGGGACAGAACAATGAGCAGTTCTTC. Its translation is CASSPRTSGGQNNEQFF.

The genes are TRBV4-3 and TRBJ1-5; D may be TRBD1 (6 bases). Germline V gene sequence: CDR1 LGHNA, CDR2 YSLEER. The V gene lost 1 base and the J gene lost 3 bases, with 7 bases spanning the gap. This CDR3 is built from 14 residues. CDR3 in DNA: TGCGCCAGCAGCCAAGGGACAGTCAATCAGCCCCAGCATTTT. Translating it yields CASSQGTVNQPQHF.

The genes are TRBV6-5 and TRBJ1-2, with 9 nucleotides matching TRBD1. Per germline, CDR1 MNHEY and CDR2 SVGAGI. The ends lost 6 bases at V and 1 base at J; junction bases unmatched: 6. The CDR3 is 15 residues long. The CDR3 DNA is TGTGCCAGCAGAGCGACAGGGGGGATTAACTATGGCTACACCTTC. It specifies CASRATGGINYGYTF.

This sequence joins TRBV6-1 and TRBJ2-7; 10 bases are shared with TRBD2. With 4 bases clipped from V and 2 bases from J, the junction kept 5 bases outside the gene matches. CDR1 MNHNS and CDR2 SASEGT come from the germline V gene. The CDR3 has 15 residues. DNA of the CDR3: TGTGCCAGCAGTGGTAGCGGGGGGATCCCCTACGAGCAGTACGTC. Protein: CASSGSGGIPYEQYV.

The CDR3 nucleotides read TGTGCCAGCAGCGGATCTAGCGGAAACAACCAAGAGACCCAGTACTTC. It is translated as CASSGSSGNNQETQYF. V is TRBV9 and J is TRBJ2-5; 7 bases fit TRBD2. J gave up 0 bases and V 3 bases, and 8 bases lay outside the gene matches. Germline lookup yields CDR1 SGDLS and CDR2 YYNGEE. The CDR3 has 16 amino acids. Together with reference TRBV9 and TRBJ2-5, the CDR3 gives the full variable domain: DSGVTQTPKHLITATGQRVTLRCSPRSGDLSVYWYQQSLDQGLQFLIQYYNGEERAKGNILERFSAQQFPDLHSELNLSSLELGDSALYFCASSGSSGNNQETQYFGPGTRLLVL.